This paragraph covers one TCR beta chain sequence. Antigen: not known. This record comes from a study of shared clonotypes between healthy human individuals. The repertoire was sequenced with immunoSEQ multiplex PCR; TCRdb's copy has only in-frame clones and lacks some. The sample yields about 2.3 million clones, 80% to 95% seen once. CD45RA+ naive and CD45RA-negative memory subsets were separated from CD4+ cells. This CDR3 has 13 residues. In germline, CDR1 is MNHNS, CDR2 SASEGT. Trimming left V 8 bases short and J 7 bases short, with 15 bases between. Notes on the study in general: Across subsets, estimated richness was generally greater for naive than for memory populations.

Sequenced sample: naive CD4+ T cells from PBMCs. Subset meaning: CD45RA+ positively selected. The TCR sequence derives from a young man in good health. Some clones in this sample may be carry-over from other donors' samples. The chain employs TRBV6-1 and TRBJ1-5; D is undetermined. CDR3 loop: CASVIRGKQPQHF. As DNA, the CDR3 is TGTGCCAGCGTAATTCGGGGAAAACAGCCCCAGCATTTT.